This TCR beta chain was sequenced in a study of T cells after yellow fever vaccination. Trimming at V came to 3 bases and at J to 4 bases, leaving 7 bases not matched to a gene. The germline gives CDR1 ENHRY, CDR2 SYGVKD. CDR3 length equals 16 residues. Details on this clonotype: Its specificity is not known.

MiXCR, run by TCRdb on the 5' RACE reads, gives a single entry per CDR3 protein. The profile covers hundreds of thousands of distinct CDR3 sequences, with less than 20% appearing a single time and more than 13% taken by the ten largest. Overall study results and limits: There was a small share of clonotypes that showed up in both the CD4 and CD8 compartments. Subsequent to the booster, the majority of primary-vaccination clones reappeared (96% CD4, around 90% CD8). It was the secondary response that reached its peak faster, day 5 versus 15, but it was weaker. Bulk-population clonotypes that are abundant could appear as contaminants in FACS-sorted repertoires.

Specimen: PBMCs, collected 15 days after the yellow fever booster vaccination. The sequence was collected from a man under 40 who received the YFV17D yellow fever vaccine. V gene TRBV10-3 combines with J gene TRBJ1-3; 9 bases agree with TRBD1. The CDR3 spells CAISDTGTGNGNTIYF. The CDR3 nucleotides are TGTGCCATCAGTGACACCGGGACAGGGAACGGAAACACCATATATTTT.